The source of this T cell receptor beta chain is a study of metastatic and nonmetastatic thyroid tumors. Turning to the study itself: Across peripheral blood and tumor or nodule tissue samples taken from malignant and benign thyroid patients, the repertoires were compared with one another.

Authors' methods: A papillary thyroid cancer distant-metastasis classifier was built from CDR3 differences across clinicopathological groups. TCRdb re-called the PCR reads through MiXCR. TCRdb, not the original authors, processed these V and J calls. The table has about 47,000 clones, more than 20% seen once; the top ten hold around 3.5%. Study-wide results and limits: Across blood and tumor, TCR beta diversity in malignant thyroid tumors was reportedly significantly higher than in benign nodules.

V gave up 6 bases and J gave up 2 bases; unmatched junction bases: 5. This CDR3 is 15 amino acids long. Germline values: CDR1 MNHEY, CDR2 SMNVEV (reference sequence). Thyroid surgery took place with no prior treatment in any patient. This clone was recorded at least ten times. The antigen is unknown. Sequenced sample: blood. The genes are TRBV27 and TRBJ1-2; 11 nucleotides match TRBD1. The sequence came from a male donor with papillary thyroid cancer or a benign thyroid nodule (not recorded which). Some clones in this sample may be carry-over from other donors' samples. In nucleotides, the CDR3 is TGTGCCAGCAGGGCCCGGACAGGGGGCAACTATGGCTACACCTTC. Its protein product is CASRARTGGNYGYTF.